Sequencing of this TCR beta chain was carried out in a study of blood T cell repertoires in COVID-19. In the study overall: Samples representing acute and convalescent COVID-19 were sourced from the United States, Italy and Spain. From T cells, B-cell-depleted T cells, or PBMCs came the material, which was cDNA or gDNA.

Per the study methods: Reference gene primer amplification yielded estimated nucleated cell counts. Sequencing was performed with immunoSEQ multiplex PCR; in TCRdb, only in-frame clones are kept and a portion is missing. D and trimming come from the DNA, and the V and J calls and clone size come from that table. Counted here are 250,000 or so clones, roughly 84% occurring once; the ten biggest clones make up over 1.5%. Trimming at V came to 3 bases and at J to 4 bases, leaving 4 bases not matched to a gene. The CDR3 is made up of 13 amino acids. Germline V gene data show CDR1 as DFQATT and CDR2 as SNEGSKA (reference sequence).

The clonotype originates from a woman aged 40-49 years who had recovered from COVID-19. The sequencing input was peripheral blood. The gene calls are TRBV20-1 and TRBJ1-2, with 8 positions matching TRBD1. The CDR3 is CSASQGAGYGYTF. Here the CDR3 DNA reads TGCAGTGCTAGTCAGGGGGCGGGCTATGGCTACACCTTC.